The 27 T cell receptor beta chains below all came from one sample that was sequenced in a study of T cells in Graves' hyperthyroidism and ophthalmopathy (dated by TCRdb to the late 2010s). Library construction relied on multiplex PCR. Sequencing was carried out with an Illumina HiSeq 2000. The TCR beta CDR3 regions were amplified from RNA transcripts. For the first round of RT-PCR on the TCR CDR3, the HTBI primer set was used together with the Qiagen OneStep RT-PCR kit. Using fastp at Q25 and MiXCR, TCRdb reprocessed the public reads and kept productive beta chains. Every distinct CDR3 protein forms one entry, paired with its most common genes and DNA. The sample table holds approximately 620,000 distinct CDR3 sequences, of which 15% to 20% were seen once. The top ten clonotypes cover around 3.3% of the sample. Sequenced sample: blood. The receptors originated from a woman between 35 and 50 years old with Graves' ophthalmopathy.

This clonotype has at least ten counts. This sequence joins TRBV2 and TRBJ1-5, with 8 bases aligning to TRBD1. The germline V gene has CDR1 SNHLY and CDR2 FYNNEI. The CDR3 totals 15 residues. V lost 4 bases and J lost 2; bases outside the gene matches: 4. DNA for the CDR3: TGTGCCAGCAGTGTTCGGGGACAGGGCAATCAGCCCCAGCATTTT. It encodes CASSVRGQGNQPQHF.

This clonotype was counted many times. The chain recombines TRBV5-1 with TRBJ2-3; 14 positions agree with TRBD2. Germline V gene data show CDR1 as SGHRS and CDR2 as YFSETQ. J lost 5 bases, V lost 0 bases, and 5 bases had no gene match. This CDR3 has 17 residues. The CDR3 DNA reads TGCGCCAGCAGCTTGGTGGGGACTAGCGGGAGCCAAGATACGCAGTATTTT. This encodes CASSLVGTSGSQDTQYF.

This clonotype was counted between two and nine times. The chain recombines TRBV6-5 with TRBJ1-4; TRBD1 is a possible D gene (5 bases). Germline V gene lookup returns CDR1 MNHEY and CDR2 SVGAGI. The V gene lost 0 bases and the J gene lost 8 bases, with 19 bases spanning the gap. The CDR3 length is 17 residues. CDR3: CASSYSGLGGFGEKLFF. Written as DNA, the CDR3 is TGTGCCAGCAGTTACTCGGGACTAGGAGGGTTTGGAGAAAAACTGTTTTTT.

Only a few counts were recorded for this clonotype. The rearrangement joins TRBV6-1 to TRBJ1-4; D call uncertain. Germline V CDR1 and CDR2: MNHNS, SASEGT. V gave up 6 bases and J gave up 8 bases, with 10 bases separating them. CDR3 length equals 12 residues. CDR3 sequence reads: CASSPSGEKLFF. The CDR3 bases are TGTGCCAGCAGCCCGTCAGGAGAAAAACTGTTTTTT.

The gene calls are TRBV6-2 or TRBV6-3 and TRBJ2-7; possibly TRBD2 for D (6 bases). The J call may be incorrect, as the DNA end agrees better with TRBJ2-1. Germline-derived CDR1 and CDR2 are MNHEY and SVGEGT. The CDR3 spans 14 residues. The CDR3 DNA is TGTGCCAGCAGTTACGGGGGACTCTCCTACGAGCAGTTCTTC. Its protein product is CASSYGGLSYEQFF.

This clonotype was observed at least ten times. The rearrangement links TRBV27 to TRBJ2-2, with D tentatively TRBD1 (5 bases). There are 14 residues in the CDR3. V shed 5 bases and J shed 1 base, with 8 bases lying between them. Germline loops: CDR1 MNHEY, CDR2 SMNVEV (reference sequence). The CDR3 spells CASSIGVNTGELFF. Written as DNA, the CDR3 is TGTGCCAGCAGTATAGGGGTGAACACCGGGGAGCTGTTTTTT.

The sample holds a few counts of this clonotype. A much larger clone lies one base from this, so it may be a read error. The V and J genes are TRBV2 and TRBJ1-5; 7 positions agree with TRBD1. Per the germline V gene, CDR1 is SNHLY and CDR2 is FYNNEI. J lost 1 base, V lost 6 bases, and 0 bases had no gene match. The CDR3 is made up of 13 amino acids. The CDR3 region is CASRDRSNQPQHF. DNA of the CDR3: TGTGCCAGCAGGGACAGGAGCAATCAGCCCCAGCATTTT.

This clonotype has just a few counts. The CDR3, as DNA: TGTGCCAGCAGCTTCGTGACAGGAGCACAAGAGACCCAGTACTTC. It is translated as CASSFVTGAQETQYF. The chain couples TRBV7-8 to TRBJ2-5, with D perhaps matching TRBD1 (6 bases). The germline V gene encodes CDR1 SGHVS and CDR2 FQNEAQ. The CDR3 runs to 15 residues. Deletions cut 3 bases from V and 2 bases from J, with 13 bases between.

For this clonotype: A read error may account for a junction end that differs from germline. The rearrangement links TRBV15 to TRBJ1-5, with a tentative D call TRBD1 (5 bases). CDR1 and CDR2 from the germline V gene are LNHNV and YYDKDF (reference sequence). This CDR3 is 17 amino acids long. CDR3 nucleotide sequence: TGTGCCACCCGCAGTGGTAGGGATAAGGGGAGCAATCAGCCCCAGCATTTT. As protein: CATRSGRDKGSNQPQHF.

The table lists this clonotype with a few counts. In DNA form, the CDR3 reads TGTGCCAGCAGCCCCAGGCGGGGGATAACAGATACGCAGTATTTT. Amino acid sequence: CASSPRRGITDTQYF. The chain combines TRBV4-2 with TRBJ2-3; 7 bases fit TRBD2. Germline lookup yields CDR1 LGHNA and CDR2 YNFKEQ. The CDR3 is 15 amino acids. The V segment lost 4 bases and the J segment 3 bases; nucleotides outside the gene matches: 7.

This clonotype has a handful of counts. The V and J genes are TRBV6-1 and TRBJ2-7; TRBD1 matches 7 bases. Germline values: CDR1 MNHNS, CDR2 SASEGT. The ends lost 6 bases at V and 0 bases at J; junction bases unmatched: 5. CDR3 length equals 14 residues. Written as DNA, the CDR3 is TGTGCCAGCAGACCTGGGACAGACTCCTACGAGCAGTACTTC. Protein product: CASRPGTDSYEQYF.

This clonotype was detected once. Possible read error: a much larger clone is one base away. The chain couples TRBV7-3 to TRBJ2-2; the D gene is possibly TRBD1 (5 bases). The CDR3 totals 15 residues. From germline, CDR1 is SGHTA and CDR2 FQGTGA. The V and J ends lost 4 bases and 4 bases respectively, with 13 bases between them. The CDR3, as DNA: TGTGCCAGCAGCTCACAGGAATCGAGCACCGGGGAGCTGTTTTTT. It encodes CASSSQESSTGELFF.

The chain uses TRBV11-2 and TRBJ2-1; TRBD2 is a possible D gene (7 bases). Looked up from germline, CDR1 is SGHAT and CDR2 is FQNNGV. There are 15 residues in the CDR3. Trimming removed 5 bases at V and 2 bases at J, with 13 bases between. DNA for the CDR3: TGTGCCAGCAGCGGGGGGGCTCGAGCCTACAATGAGCAGTTCTTC. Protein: CASSGGARAYNEQFF.

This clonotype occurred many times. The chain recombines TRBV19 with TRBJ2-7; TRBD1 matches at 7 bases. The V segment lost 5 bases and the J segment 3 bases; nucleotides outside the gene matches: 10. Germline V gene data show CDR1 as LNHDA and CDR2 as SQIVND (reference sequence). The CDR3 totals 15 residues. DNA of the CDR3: TGTGCCAGTAGTGTCGGACCGGGACAGAACTACGAGCAGTACTTC. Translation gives CASSVGPGQNYEQYF.

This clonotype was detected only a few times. The CDR3 spells CASSPRDRAGYEQYF. CDR3 nucleotides: TGTGCCAGCTCACCTCGGGACAGGGCGGGCTACGAGCAGTACTTC. The chain carries TRBV18 and TRBJ2-7; 9 bases are shared with TRBD1. The CDR3 covers 15 residues. V lost 3 bases, J lost 3 bases, and 6 bases stayed unmatched. Germline CDR1 KGHSH, CDR2 LQKENI.

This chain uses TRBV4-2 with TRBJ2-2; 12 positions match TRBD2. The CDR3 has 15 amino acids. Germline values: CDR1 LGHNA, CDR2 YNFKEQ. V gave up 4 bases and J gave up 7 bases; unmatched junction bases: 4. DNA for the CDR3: TGTGCCAGCAGCCTTACTAGCGGGGGGAACGGGGAGCTGTTTTTT. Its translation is CASSLTSGGNGELFF.

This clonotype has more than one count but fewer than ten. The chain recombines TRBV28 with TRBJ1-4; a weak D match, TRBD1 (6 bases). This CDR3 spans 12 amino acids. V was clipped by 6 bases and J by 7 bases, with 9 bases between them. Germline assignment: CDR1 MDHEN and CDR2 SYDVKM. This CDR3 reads CASSQGSEKLFF. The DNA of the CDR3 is TGTGCCAGCAGCCAGGGGAGTGAAAAACTGTTTTTT.

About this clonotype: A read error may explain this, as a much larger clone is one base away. The CDR3: CASNVQGTQYF. The CDR3 DNA is TGTGCCAGCAATGTGCAAGGGACCCAGTACTTC. This chain links TRBV2 with TRBJ2-5; no clear D gene. Germline CDR1 reads SNHLY; CDR2 reads FYNNEI. The CDR3 length is 11 residues.

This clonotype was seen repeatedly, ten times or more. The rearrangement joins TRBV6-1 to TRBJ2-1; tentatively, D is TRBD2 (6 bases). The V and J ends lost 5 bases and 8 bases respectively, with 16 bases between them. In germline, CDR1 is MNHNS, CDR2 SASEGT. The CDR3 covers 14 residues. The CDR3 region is CASSYAGTGDEQFF. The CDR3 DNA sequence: TGTGCCAGCAGTTACGCGGGGACGGGAGATGAGCAGTTCTTC.

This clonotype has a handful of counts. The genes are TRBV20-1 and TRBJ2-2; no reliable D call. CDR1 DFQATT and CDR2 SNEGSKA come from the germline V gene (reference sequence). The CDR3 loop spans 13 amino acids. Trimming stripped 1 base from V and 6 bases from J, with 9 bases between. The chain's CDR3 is CSARANVPGELFF. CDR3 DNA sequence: TGCAGTGCTAGAGCGAACGTACCCGGGGAGCTGTTTTTT.

CDR3 sequence (DNA): TGCAGTGAACAAACCCAGGGGGGAACAGATACGCAGTATTTT. Encoded protein: CSEQTQGGTDTQYF. This chain joins TRBV20-1 and TRBJ2-3, with D perhaps TRBD1 (7 bases). The CDR3 has 14 residues. V lost 7 bases, J lost 3 bases, and 17 bases lay in between. Germline CDR1 is DFQATT and CDR2 is SNEGSKA (reference sequence).

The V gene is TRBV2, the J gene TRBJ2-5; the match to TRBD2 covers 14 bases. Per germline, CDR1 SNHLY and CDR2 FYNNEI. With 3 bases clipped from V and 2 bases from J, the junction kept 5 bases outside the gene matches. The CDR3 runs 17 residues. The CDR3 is CASSDGTSGSGQETQYF. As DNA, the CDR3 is TGTGCCAGCAGTGACGGGACTAGCGGGAGTGGGCAAGAGACCCAGTACTTC.

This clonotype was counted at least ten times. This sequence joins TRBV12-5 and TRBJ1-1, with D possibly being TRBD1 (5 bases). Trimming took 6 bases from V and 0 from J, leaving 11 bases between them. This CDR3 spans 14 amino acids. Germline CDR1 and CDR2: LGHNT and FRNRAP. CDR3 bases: TGTGCTAGTGGGCTGACAGTCTTGAACACTGAAGCTTTCTTT. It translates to CASGLTVLNTEAFF.

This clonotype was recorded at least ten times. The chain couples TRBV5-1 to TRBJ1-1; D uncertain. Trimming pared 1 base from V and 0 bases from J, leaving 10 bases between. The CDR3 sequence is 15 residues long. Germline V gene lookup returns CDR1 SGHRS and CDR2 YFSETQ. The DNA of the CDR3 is TGCGCCAGCAGCTTGAGGGAGATGGTGAACACTGAAGCTTTCTTT. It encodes CASSLREMVNTEAFF.

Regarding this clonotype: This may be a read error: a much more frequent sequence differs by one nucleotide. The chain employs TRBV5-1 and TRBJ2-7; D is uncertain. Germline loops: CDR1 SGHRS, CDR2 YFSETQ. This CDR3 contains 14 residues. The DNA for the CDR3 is TGCGCCAGCAGTGAGGTCCCGGGCTCCTACAAGCAGTACTTC. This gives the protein CASSEVPGSYKQYF.

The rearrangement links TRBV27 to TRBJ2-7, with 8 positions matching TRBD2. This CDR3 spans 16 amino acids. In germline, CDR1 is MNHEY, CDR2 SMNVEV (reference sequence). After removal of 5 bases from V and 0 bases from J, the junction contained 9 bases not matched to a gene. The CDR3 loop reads CASSPTLSGTSYEQYF. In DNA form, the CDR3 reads TGTGCCAGCAGTCCCACCCTTAGCGGGACCTCCTACGAGCAGTACTTC.

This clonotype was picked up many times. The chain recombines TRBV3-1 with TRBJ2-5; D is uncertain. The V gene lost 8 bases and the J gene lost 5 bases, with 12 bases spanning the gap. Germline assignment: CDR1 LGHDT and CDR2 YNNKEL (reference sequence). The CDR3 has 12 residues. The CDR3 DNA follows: TGTGCCAGCGCCTCGTTTGGGGAGACCCAGTACTTC. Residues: CASASFGETQYF.